This TCR beta chain was recovered during a study of T cells in Graves' hyperthyroidism and ophthalmopathy. The study's findings and limits: Most thyroid clonotypes that were expanded above 0.001 also turned up in blood.

This clonotype occurred many times. Antigen: not known. Amplification of TCR beta CDR3 regions used RNA as the template. With the HTBI primer set, the TCR CDR3 went through a first round of RT-PCR. TCRdb fed the multiplex PCR reads into MiXCR, producing one record per CDR3 protein. The table has fewer than 350,000 distinct CDR3 sequences, 18% seen once. Inclusion characteristics of ophthalmopathy patients comprised a Clinical Activity Score of at least 3, a NOSPECS grade of at least 4, and duration under 3 months. Criteria for exclusion of patients were uncontrolled infection, other autoimmune disease, pregnancy or lactation. PBMCs were obtained from over 8.5 ml fresh peripheral blood. Sequenced material: blood. The sequence came from a woman between 35 and 50 years old with Graves' ophthalmopathy.

The CDR3 nucleotides are TGTGCCAGGGCCCGAGGGAATGGGCCCGTGGAGACCCAGTACTTC. Its protein product is CARARGNGPVETQYF. The chain employs TRBV2 and TRBJ2-5, with TRBD2 as a possible D gene (5 bases). This CDR3 contains 15 residues. With 9 bases removed from V and 5 bases from J, the gap between germline ends came to 22 bases. Germline V gives CDR1 SNHLY, CDR2 FYNNEI.